The entry below gives a single T cell receptor beta chain sequence along with its context. Its antigen remains unknown. Clones were read by immunoSEQ multiplex PCR, and TCRdb kept only the in-frame ones, dropping some. The sample holds hundreds of thousands of clones, approximately 96% seen once. These data originate in a study of shared clonotypes between healthy human individuals. Study in general: Each donor's CD8 memory used one plate, CD8 naive two, each CD4 subset three. The study, taken as a whole, reports: In contrast to clonotypes shared by all four donors, non-shared clonotypes had lower generation probabilities. The naive CD4 repertoires of a few donors were compared, and around 5% of clonotypes were shared. Limitation of the genetic and exposure-history diversity represented came from the few donors.

Naive CD8 cells comprised CD45RO-negative, CCR7-positively selected cells, excluding terminally differentiated effector memory CD45RA+ cells. Germline CDR1 is SNHLY and CDR2 is FYNNEI. The CDR3 extends over 15 amino acids. Trimming pared 4 bases from V and 4 bases from J, leaving 14 bases between. The chain joins TRBV2 to TRBJ2-1, with a tentative D call TRBD1 (6 bases). This TCR came from a woman aged 25 to 39 in good health. Sequenced: naive CD8+ T cells sorted from blood. The chain's CDR3 is CASSGGHLTYNEQFF. The CDR3 DNA reads TGTGCCAGCAGTGGGGGACACCTAACGTACAATGAGCAGTTCTTC.